The 6 T cell receptor beta chains presented below share a single source sample, sequenced in a study of T-cell memory formation after mild COVID-19. TCRdb independently ran MiXCR on the 5' RACE reads; one entry per CDR3 protein. The profile shows 130,000 to 150,000 distinct CDR3 sequences, roughly a fifth of them singletons. Sequenced sample: PBMCs or a T cell subset sorted from them (not recorded which). These receptors were collected from an adult woman who had mild COVID-19 (a few samples of this study predate the infection). Cell type and time point are not known.

This chain links TRBV20-1 with TRBJ2-1; 11 bases match TRBD2. CDR1 and CDR2 from the germline V gene are DFQATT and SNEGSKA (reference sequence). The CDR3 contains 17 residues. Trimming removed 0 bases from V and 4 bases from J; junction bases left unmatched: 8. The chain's CDR3 is CSARDLLAGGRYNEQFF. The DNA of the CDR3 is TGCAGTGCTAGAGATCTTTTAGCGGGAGGGCGGTACAATGAGCAGTTCTTC.

This clonotype was recorded a few times. The CDR3 loop reads CASSQLVGQTADPNYGYTF. CDR3 nucleotides: TGTGCCAGCAGCCAGTTAGTCGGGCAAACTGCCGATCCTAACTATGGCTACACCTTC. The chain has TRBV3-1 and TRBJ1-2; no reliable D call. The CDR3 runs to 19 residues. Trimming removed 3 bases at V and 0 bases at J, with 23 bases between. Germline CDR1 is LGHDT and CDR2 is YNNKEL (reference sequence).

The chain couples TRBV6-1 to TRBJ2-5; 8 bases agree with TRBD1. Losses at the gene ends were 2 bases for V and 4 bases for J; bases not matched to a gene: 3. The CDR3 has 14 residues. Germline CDR1 reads MNHNS; CDR2 reads SASEGT. The CDR3 DNA follows: TGTGCCAGCAGTGAAACACAGGGGGGAGAGACCCAGTACTTC. Translating it yields CASSETQGGETQYF.

The chain employs TRBV3-1 and TRBJ1-1; 7 bases map to TRBD1. Germline CDR1 LGHDT, CDR2 YNNKEL (reference sequence). This CDR3 region has 14 residues. The V and J ends lost 2 bases and 5 bases, in that order; junction bases with no gene match: 5. The CDR3 coding sequence is TGTGCCAGCAGCCAACGACAGGGACATACTGAAGCTTTCTTT. This codes for CASSQRQGHTEAFF.

The V and J genes are TRBV5-5 and TRBJ2-1, with 11 bases lining up with TRBD2. Germline V gives CDR1 SGHKS, CDR2 YYEKEE (reference sequence). The CDR3 runs 15 residues. V shed 1 base and J 6 bases; nucleotides not matched to a gene: 3. DNA for the CDR3: TGTGCCAGCAGCTTGAGACTAGCGGGGCTCAATGAGCAGTTCTTC. Residues: CASSLRLAGLNEQFF. The full variable domain, in which reference TRBV5-5 and TRBJ2-1 provide the parts outside the CDR3, is DAGVTQSPTHLIKTRGQQVTLRCSPISGHKSVSWYQQVLGQGPQFIFQYYEKEERGRGNFPDRFSARQFPNYSSELNVNALLLGDSALYLCASSLRLAGLNEQFFGPGTRLTVL.

This chain links TRBV7-9 with TRBJ1-2; 12 bases fit TRBD1. This CDR3 has 16 amino acids. Germline V gene lookup returns CDR1 SEHNR and CDR2 FQNEAQ (reference sequence). The V segment lost 0 bases and the J segment 4 bases; nucleotides outside the gene matches: 3. The CDR3 reads CASSLAGTGGGYGYTF. CDR3 coding DNA: TGTGCCAGCAGCTTAGCGGGGACAGGGGGCGGCTATGGCTACACCTTC.